These 3 T cell receptor beta chains originate from one sample sequenced in a study of blood T cell repertoires in COVID-19. Clones were read by immunoSEQ multiplex PCR, and TCRdb kept only the in-frame ones, dropping some. Among roughly 250,000 clones listed, around 82% were seen once. Sequences were obtained from peripheral blood. The receptor set was obtained from a woman of 80 years or more with active or convalescent COVID-19.

CDR3 coding DNA: TGTGCCACCAGCAGAGTAGGGGGCTTGGAGACCCAGTACTTC. It encodes CATSRVGGLETQYF. The rearrangement links TRBV15 to TRBJ2-5, with 7 bases aligning to TRBD1. The CDR3 has 14 amino acids. Unmatched junction bases numbered 4, after V lost 1 base and J lost 5 bases. Germline CDR1 reads LNHNV; CDR2 reads YYDKDF (reference sequence).

The chain combines TRBV4-1 with TRBJ1-2, with unresolved D. The CDR3 totals 13 residues. V lost 1 base and J 8 bases, leaving 11 bases between the germline ends. Germline CDR1 is MGHRA and CDR2 is YSYEKL. The CDR3 reads CASSQVQMWGYTF. The CDR3 DNA follows: TGCGCCAGCAGCCAAGTCCAGATGTGGGGCTACACCTTC.

This clone was counted only a few times. The chain employs TRBV5-8 and TRBJ2-1; a weak D match, TRBD1 (6 bases). Germline loops: CDR1 SGHTS, CDR2 YDEGEE. The CDR3 loop spans 14 amino acids. V was cut by 0 bases and J by 8 bases, with 12 bases left in between. CDR3 sequence reads: CASSLGQEVDEQFF. The CDR3 region has the DNA TGTGCCAGCAGCTTGGGACAGGAGGTCGATGAGCAGTTCTTC.